The table lists the clone carrying this T cell receptor beta chain with many counts. Its antigen is unknown. One end of the junction fails to match germline, which may point to a read error. The CDR3 loop spans 17 amino acids. Germline loops: CDR1 DFQATT, CDR2 SNEGSKA (reference sequence). The data belong to a study of T cells in Graves' hyperthyroidism and ophthalmopathy. Study-level results: Model output signaled ophthalmopathy a median roughly 6 months ahead of onset.

Amplification of TCR beta CDR3 regions was performed using RNA transcripts as template. A set of HTBI primers served as the primers for a first-round RT-PCR of the TCR CDR3. MiXCR, applied by TCRdb to the multiplex PCR reads, yields one record per CDR3 protein. The sample consists of around 700,000 distinct CDR3 sequences, roughly a third of them appearing once. The rearrangement links TRBV20-1 to TRBJ1-5, with a possible D match to TRBD1 (5 bases). Sequencing used blood. This clonotype was obtained from a woman between 40 and 55 years old with Graves' hyperthyroidism. CDR3 sequence (DNA): TGCAGTGCCAGAGGCGCAGGGAAAGCCCTTAGCAATCAGCCCCAGCATTTT. Residues: CSARGAGKALSNQPQHF.